The clone carrying this T cell receptor (beta chain) was seen ten or more times. What it binds is not known. This sample was taken from a study of Graves' ophthalmopathy and Graves' hyperthyroidism. General observations from the study: Cross-validated, the 13-signature model showed 87.88%/81.08% sensitivity/specificity, and 80%/75% in the test set. Blood also held most thyroid clonotypes expanded above 0.001 frequency.

For repertoire sequencing, the TCR beta CDR3 regions were amplified from RNA transcripts. Second-round multiplex PCR came after first-round RT-PCR with HTBI primers. A single record per CDR3 protein comes from TCRdb applying MiXCR to the multiplex PCR reads. The sample yields approximately 500,000 distinct CDR3 sequences, approximately 15% seen once. A duration under 3 months, NOSPECS ≥4, CAS ≥3 and moderate-to-severe activity characterized the donors with ophthalmopathy. Clinicians made diagnoses from clinical symptoms, serum thyroxine, TRAb, thyroid ultrasound and orbital computed tomography. The CDR3 length is 12 residues. Germline values: CDR1 MDHEN, CDR2 SYDVKM. V lost 2 bases and J lost 14, with 10 bases in between.

The chain combines TRBV28 with TRBJ1-6; D gene ambiguous. Input material: blood. The sequence derives from a woman aged 25 to 45 with Graves' ophthalmopathy. The DNA for the CDR3 is TGTGCCAGCAGTTTAGCAACCTCGGCCCTCCACTTT. Residues: CASSLATSALHF.